This TCR beta chain was obtained from a study of PD-1 blockade in classical Hodgkin lymphoma. The CDR3 sequence is 11 residues long. The germline V and J ends were trimmed by 6 bases and 8 bases, with 10 bases remaining between them. Germline CDR1 is SEHNR and CDR2 is FQNEAQ (reference sequence). With no exception, relapse followed autologous stem cell transplantation in all patients, and brentuximab vedotin exposure varied. Overall study results and limits: Newly diagnosed patients were said to have less baseline TCR diversity than healthy donors did. A significant rise in TCR diversity by C4D1 was seen for CD4+ but not CD8+ cells. Baseline diversity in complete responders resembled that of newly diagnosed patients.

Assay: immunoSEQ multiplex PCR; the TCRdb copy retains only in-frame clones and omits some. This table holds roughly 97,000 clones, over 70% found once. Remarks on this clone: Its antigen is not known.

Sequences were derived from peripheral blood mononuclear cells (PBMCs), sampled at baseline. This sequence was found in a human donor with classical Hodgkin lymphoma. The gene calls are TRBV7-9 and TRBJ1-1; a weak D match, TRBD1 (5 bases). The CDR3 DNA sequence: TGTGCCAGCAGATCCGGGACCGAAGCTTTCTTT. This codes for CASRSGTEAFF.